The rows below give T cell receptor beta chains drawn from one sample of a study of CD8 T cells in ankylosing spondylitis. TCRdb reanalysed the 5' RACE reads using MiXCR and keeps one entry per CDR3 protein. The sample includes 350,000 or so distinct CDR3 sequences, roughly 8% seen only once; the top ten take roughly 15%. The sequencing input was blood, either unsorted or a sorted T cell fraction (not recorded which). The receptors originated from a male donor with ankylosing spondylitis. Both conserved end residues are part of each CDR3. Each record gives: J gene, clone size, V gene, D gene, CDR3 protein, CDR3 DNA. A D gene is named only where the DNA matches it firmly. Clone size, where shown, is once, few, many, or a class for clones that have expanded.

>TRBJ2-1|many|TRBV7-6|-
CASSLAVYNEQFF
TGTGCCAGCAGCTTAGCCGTCTACAATGAGCAGTTCTTC
>TRBJ2-7|many|TRBV4-1|-
CASSQVRGGEQYF
TGCGCCAGCAGCCAAGTCAGGGGTGGGGAGCAGTACTTC
>TRBJ1-3|few|TRBV5-1|-
CASSAGWVSGNTIYF
TGCGCCAGCAGCGCTGGATGGGTCTCTGGAAACACCATATATTTT
>TRBJ2-2|-|TRBV12-3/TRBV12-4|TRBD2
CASRVAGANTGELFF
TGTGCCAGCAGGGTAGCGGGAGCGAACACCGGGGAGCTGTTTTTT
>TRBJ1-2|few|TRBV7-4|-
CASSLDGTDYGYTF
TGTGCCAGCAGCTTAGATGGGACTGACTATGGCTACACCTTC
>TRBJ2-7|few|TRBV10-3|TRBD2
CAISETRLAGGSYEQYF
TGTGCCATCAGTGAGACGCGACTAGCGGGAGGCTCCTACGAGCAGTACTTC
>TRBJ2-1|many|TRBV20-1|-
CSALRSSEQFF
TGCAGTGCCCTCCGGAGCAGCGAGCAGTTCTTC
>TRBJ2-1|few|TRBV20-1|-
CSASPLGRRRVNEQFF
TGCAGTGCCTCCCCCTTAGGGCGGAGGAGGGTCAATGAGCAGTTCTTC
>TRBJ1-1|few|TRBV20-1|-
CRAAGAVTEAFF
TGCAGGGCGGCAGGAGCGGTCACTGAAGCTTTCTTT
>TRBJ1-2|many|TRBV20-1|-
CSADSPIAGNYGYTF
TGCAGTGCGGATAGCCCAATTGCCGGCAACTATGGCTACACCTTC
>TRBJ2-1|-|TRBV12-3/TRBV12-4|TRBD2
CASVTSGSNEQFF
TGTGCCAGCGTTACTAGCGGGAGTAATGAGCAGTTCTTC
>TRBJ1-4|few|TRBV30|-
CAKQGSNEKLFF
TGTGCCAAACAGGGCTCTAATGAAAAACTGTTTTTT
>TRBJ2-1|-|TRBV28|-
CASSFRALGVGEQFF
TGTGCCAGCAGTTTCCGGGCCCTAGGTGTCGGGGAGCAGTTCTTC
>TRBJ2-5|few|TRBV28|TRBD2
CASSLAGSGETQYF
TGTGCCAGCAGCCTAGCGGGAAGCGGAGAGACCCAGTACTTC
>TRBJ1-3|few|TRBV20-1|TRBD1
CSASILRDRPGNTIYF
TGCAGTGCTAGCATCCTCCGGGACAGGCCCGGAAACACCATATATTTT
>TRBJ1-4|few|TRBV19|-
CASGRDSSTEKLFF
TGTGCCAGTGGAAGGGACTCTAGTACGGAAAAACTGTTTTTT
>TRBJ2-2|many|TRBV27|-
CASTRLTNTGELFF
TGTGCCAGCACGAGGCTCACGAACACCGGGGAGCTGTTTTTT
>TRBJ2-7|many|TRBV27|-
CASSFPGESYEQYF
TGTGCCAGCAGTTTCCCTGGAGAGTCCTACGAGCAGTACTTC
>TRBJ1-1|few|TRBV29-1|-
CSVEGLGGAHTEAFF
TGCAGCGTTGAAGGGCTTGGGGGCGCCCACACTGAAGCTTTCTTT
>TRBJ2-7|few|TRBV7-6|TRBD1
CASSLRDRGHYEQYF
TGTGCCAGCAGCTTAAGGGACAGGGGGCACTACGAGCAGTACTTC
>TRBJ2-1|many|TRBV20-1|-
CSARVIRDVGSYNEQFF
TGCAGTGCTAGAGTTATCCGGGACGTCGGCTCCTACAATGAGCAGTTCTTC
>TRBJ1-1|-|TRBV4-1|-
CASSTPGRSSGEAFF
TGCGCCAGCAGCACACCGGGACGGAGCTCAGGAGAAGCTTTCTTT
>TRBJ2-2|few|TRBV20-1|TRBD1
CSARDRDRVNTGELFF
TGCAGTGCTAGAGACCGGGACAGAGTGAACACCGGGGAGCTGTTTTTT
>TRBJ2-7|many|TRBV29-1|TRBD2
CSVEGASGSSYEQYF
TGCAGCGTTGAAGGGGCTAGCGGGAGCTCCTACGAGCAGTACTTC
>TRBJ2-7|-|TRBV20-1|-
CSARDQSSGSEEQYF
TGCAGTGCTAGAGATCAATCCAGCGGGTCTGAGGAGCAGTACTTC
>TRBJ2-1|once|TRBV5-1|TRBD2
CASSLLAGGSDEQFF
TGCGCCAGCAGCTTGCTAGCGGGGGGCTCGGATGAGCAGTTCTTC
>TRBJ2-7|few|TRBV4-1|-
CASSPSPRTVSYEQYF
TGCGCCAGCAGCCCGAGCCCGCGGACAGTGTCCTACGAGCAGTACTTC
>TRBJ2-3|many|TRBV28|-
CASSLPQSMGFTQYF
TGTGCCAGCAGTTTGCCCCAGTCCATGGGGTTTACGCAGTATTTT
>TRBJ2-1|-|TRBV7-3|TRBD2
CASSSFTGGEQFF
TGTGCCAGCAGCTCATTTACGGGGGGTGAGCAGTTCTTC
>TRBJ2-7|few|TRBV20-1|-
CSARGGAGRLEQYF
TGCAGTGCTAGAGGTGGGGCAGGGCGGCTCGAGCAGTACTTC
>TRBJ2-2|-|TRBV10-3|TRBD2
CAISASGRVGTGELFF
TGTGCCATCAGTGCTAGCGGGAGGGTCGGCACCGGGGAGCTGTTTTTT
>TRBJ2-1|-|TRBV7-9|-
CASSPPRRGNEQFF
TGTGCCAGCAGCCCCCCCCGCAGGGGTAATGAGCAGTTCTTC
>TRBJ2-7|few|TRBV7-2|TRBD1
CASTPGGPYEQYF
TGTGCCAGCACCCCAGGGGGCCCCTACGAGCAGTACTTC
>TRBJ2-7|few|TRBV28|-
CASSKVDRSDEQYF
TGTGCCAGCAGTAAAGTCGATCGCTCGGACGAGCAGTACTTC
>TRBJ2-5|many|TRBV7-9|-
CASSLGTGPGETQYF
TGTGCCAGCAGCTTAGGAACAGGGCCAGGAGAGACCCAGTACTTC
>TRBJ1-2|-|TRBV29-1|TRBD1
CSVMHRDREIGYTF
TGCAGCGTGATGCACCGGGACAGGGAAATCGGCTACACCTTC
>TRBJ2-2|many|TRBV7-2|TRBD2
CASSFPTSGSNTGELFF
TGTGCCAGCAGCTTCCCCACTAGCGGGAGTAACACCGGGGAGCTGTTTTTT
>TRBJ2-1|few|TRBV5-1|TRBD2
CASSQTGTSGYNEQFF
TGCGCCAGCAGCCAAACCGGGACTAGCGGTTACAATGAGCAGTTCTTC
>TRBJ1-5|few|TRBV12-3/TRBV12-4|-
CASTLSRGLGLQPQHF
TGTGCCAGCACCCTAAGTCGGGGCCTAGGGCTGCAGCCCCAGCATTTT
>TRBJ1-1|-|TRBV4-1|-
CASSRSGFPLNTEAFF
TGCGCCAGCAGCCGTTCAGGGTTTCCCTTAAACACTGAAGCTTTCTTT
>TRBJ2-7|-|TRBV2|-
CASSRDTTYEQYF
TGTGCCAGCAGCCGGGACACCACCTACGAGCAGTACTTC
>TRBJ2-7|many|TRBV20-1|TRBD2
CSAGGLADDEQYF
TGCAGTGCGGGGGGACTAGCGGACGACGAGCAGTACTTC
>TRBJ2-1|many|TRBV20-1|TRBD2
CSARGGTSGNSYNEQFF
TGCAGTGCTAGAGGCGGGACTAGCGGGAACTCCTACAATGAGCAGTTCTTC
>TRBJ2-7|-|TRBV6-5|TRBD1
CASRQGLREQYF
TGTGCCAGCCGACAGGGTTTGAGAGAGCAGTACTTC
>TRBJ2-3|many|TRBV12-3/TRBV12-4|TRBD1
CASSLRAGGRTDTQYF
TGTGCCAGCAGTTTGCGGGCAGGGGGCCGTACAGATACGCAGTATTTT
>TRBJ2-1|-|TRBV4-3|TRBD2
CASSQVLGRAHNEQFF
TGCGCCAGCAGCCAAGTTCTCGGGAGGGCCCACAATGAGCAGTTCTTC
>TRBJ2-2|few|TRBV15|-
CATSRDASRLGELFF
TGTGCCACCAGCAGAGATGCTAGCAGGCTCGGGGAGCTGTTTTTT
>TRBJ1-1|many|TRBV10-3|-
CAISEGQKNTEAFF
TGTGCCATCAGTGAAGGTCAGAAGAACACTGAAGCTTTCTTT
>TRBJ1-2|many|TRBV27|-
CASRTGARGYTF
TGTGCCAGCAGAACCGGCGCGCGCGGCTACACCTTC
>TRBJ2-1|few|TRBV3-1|-
CASSQDRVHKEFF
TGTGCCAGCAGCCAAGATCGAGTTCACAAGGAGTTCTTC
>TRBJ1-5|few|TRBV6-1|TRBD1
CASMRTGSNQPQHF
TGTGCCAGCATGAGGACAGGGAGCAATCAGCCCCAGCATTTT
>TRBJ1-1|-|TRBV7-9|-
CASSLSGLPNTEAFF
TGTGCCAGCAGCTTATCGGGGTTACCGAACACTGAAGCTTTCTTT
>TRBJ2-5|-|TRBV20-1|-
CSARAPAARLQETQYF
TGCAGTGCTAGAGCTCCGGCGGCAAGACTCCAAGAGACCCAGTACTTC